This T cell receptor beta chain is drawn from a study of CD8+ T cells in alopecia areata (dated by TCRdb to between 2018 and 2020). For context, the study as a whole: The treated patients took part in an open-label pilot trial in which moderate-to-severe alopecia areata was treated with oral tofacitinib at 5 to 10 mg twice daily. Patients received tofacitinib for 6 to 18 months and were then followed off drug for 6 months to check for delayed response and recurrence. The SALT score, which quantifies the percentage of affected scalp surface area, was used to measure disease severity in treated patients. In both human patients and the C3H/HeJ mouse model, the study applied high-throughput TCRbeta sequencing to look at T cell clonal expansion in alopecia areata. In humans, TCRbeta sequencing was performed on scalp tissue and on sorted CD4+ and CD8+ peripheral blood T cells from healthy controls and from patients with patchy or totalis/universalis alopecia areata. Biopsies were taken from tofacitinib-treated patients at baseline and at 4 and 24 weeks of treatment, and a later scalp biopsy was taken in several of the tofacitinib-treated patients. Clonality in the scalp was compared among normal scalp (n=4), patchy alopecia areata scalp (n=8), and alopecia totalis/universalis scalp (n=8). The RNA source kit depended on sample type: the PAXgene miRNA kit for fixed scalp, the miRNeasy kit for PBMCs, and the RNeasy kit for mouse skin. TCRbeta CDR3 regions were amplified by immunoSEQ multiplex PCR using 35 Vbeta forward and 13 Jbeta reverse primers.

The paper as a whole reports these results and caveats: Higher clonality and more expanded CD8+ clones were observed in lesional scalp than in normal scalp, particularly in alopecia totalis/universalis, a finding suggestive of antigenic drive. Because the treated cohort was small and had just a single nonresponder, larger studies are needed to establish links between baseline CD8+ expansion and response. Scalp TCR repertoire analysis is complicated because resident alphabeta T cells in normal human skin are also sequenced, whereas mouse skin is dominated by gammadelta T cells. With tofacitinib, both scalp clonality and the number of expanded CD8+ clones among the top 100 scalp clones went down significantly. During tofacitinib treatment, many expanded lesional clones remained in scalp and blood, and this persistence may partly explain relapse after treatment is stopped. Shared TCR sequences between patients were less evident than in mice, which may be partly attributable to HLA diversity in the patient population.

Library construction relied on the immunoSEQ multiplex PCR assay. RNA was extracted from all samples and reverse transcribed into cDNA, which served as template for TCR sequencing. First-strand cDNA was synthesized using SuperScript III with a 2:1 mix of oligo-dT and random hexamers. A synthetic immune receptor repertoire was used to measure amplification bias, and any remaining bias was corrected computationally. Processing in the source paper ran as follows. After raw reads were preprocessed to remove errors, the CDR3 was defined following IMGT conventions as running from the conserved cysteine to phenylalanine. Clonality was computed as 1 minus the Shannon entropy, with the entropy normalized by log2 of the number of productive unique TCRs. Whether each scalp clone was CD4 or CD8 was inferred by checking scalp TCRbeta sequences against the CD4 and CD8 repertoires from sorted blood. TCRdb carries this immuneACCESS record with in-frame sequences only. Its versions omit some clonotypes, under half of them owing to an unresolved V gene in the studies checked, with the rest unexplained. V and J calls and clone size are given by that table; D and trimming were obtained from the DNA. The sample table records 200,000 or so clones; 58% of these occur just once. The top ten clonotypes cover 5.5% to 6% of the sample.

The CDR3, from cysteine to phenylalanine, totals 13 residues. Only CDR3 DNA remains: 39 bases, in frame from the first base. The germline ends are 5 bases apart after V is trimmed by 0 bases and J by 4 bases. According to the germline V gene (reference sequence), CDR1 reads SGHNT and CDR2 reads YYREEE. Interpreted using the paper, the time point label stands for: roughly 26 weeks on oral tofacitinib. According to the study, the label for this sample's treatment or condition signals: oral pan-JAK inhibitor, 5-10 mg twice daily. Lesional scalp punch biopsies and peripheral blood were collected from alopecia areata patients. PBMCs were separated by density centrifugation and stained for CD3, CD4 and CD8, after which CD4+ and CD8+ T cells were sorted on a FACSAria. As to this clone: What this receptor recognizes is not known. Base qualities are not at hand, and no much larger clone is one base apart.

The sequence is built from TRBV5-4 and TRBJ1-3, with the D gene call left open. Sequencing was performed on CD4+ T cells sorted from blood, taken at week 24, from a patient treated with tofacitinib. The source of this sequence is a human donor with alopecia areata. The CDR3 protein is CASSLGSGNTIYF. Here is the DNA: TGTGCCAGCAGCTTGGGCTCGGGAAACACCATATATTTT.